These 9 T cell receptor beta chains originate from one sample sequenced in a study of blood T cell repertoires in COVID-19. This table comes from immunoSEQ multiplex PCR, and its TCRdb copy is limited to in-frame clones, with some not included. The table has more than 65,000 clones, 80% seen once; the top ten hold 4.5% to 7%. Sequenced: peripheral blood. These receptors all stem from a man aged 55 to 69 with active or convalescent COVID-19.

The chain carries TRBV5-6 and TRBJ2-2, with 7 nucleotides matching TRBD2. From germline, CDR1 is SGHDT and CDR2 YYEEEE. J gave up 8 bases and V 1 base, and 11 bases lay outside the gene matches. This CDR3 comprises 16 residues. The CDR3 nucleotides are TGTGCCAGCAGCTTGAGCGGGACGACCCCGGCGGGGGAGCTGTTTTTT. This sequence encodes CASSLSGTTPAGELFF.

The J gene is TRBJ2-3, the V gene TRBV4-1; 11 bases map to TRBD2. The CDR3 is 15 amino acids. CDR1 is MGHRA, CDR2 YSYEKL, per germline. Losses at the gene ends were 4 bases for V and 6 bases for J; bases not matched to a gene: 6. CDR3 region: CASSPRLAGSDTQYF. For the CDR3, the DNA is TGCGCCAGCAGCCCGAGACTAGCGGGGTCGGATACGCAGTATTTT.

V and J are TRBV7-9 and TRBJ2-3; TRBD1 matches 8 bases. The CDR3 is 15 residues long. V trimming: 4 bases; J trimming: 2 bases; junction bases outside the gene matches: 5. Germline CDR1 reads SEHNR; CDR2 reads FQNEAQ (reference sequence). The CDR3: CASSWNRGNTDTQYF. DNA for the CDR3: TGTGCCAGCAGCTGGAACAGGGGGAACACAGATACGCAGTATTTT. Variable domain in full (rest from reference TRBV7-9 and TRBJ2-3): DTGVSQNPRHKITKRGQNVTFRCDPISEHNRLYWYRQTLGQGPEFLTYFQNEAQLEKSRLLSDRFSAERPKGSFSTLEIQRTEQGDSAMYLCASSWNRGNTDTQYFGPGTRLTVL.

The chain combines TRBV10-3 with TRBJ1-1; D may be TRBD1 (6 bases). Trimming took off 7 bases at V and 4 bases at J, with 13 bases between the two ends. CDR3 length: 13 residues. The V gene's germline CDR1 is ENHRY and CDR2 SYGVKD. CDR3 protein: CAINGQPSTEAFF. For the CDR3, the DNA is TGTGCCATCAATGGACAGCCGAGCACTGAAGCTTTCTTT.

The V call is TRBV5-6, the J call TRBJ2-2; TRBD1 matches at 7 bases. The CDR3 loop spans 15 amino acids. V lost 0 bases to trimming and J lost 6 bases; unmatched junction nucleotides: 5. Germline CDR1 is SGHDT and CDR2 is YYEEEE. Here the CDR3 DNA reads TGTGCCAGCAGCTTGGGACAGGGTTTCCCCGGGGAGCTGTTTTTT. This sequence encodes CASSLGQGFPGELFF.

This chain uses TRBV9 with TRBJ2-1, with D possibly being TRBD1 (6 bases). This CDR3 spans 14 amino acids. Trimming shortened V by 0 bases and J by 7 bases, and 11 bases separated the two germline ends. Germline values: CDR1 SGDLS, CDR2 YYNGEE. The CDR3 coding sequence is TGTGCCAGCAGCGTAGGGGGGCGGAGGAATGAGCAGTTCTTC. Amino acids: CASSVGGRRNEQFF.

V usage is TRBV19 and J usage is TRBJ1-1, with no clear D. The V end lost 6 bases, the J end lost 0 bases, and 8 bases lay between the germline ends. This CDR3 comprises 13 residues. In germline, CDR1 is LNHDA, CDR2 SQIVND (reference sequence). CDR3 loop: CASSTKMNTEAFF. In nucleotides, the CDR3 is TGTGCCAGTAGCACTAAAATGAACACTGAAGCTTTCTTT.

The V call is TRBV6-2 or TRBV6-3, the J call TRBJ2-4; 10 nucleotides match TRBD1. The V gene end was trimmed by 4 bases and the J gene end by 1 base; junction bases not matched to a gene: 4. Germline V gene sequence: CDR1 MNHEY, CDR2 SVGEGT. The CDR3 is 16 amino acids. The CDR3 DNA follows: TGTGCCAGCAGTTCCCGACAGGGGGCGGCCAAAAACATTCAGTACTTC. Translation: CASSSRQGAAKNIQYF.

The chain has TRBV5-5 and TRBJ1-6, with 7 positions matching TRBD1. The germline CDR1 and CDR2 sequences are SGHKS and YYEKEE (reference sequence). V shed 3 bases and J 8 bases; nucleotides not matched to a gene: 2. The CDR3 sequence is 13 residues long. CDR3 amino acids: CASSSQGDSPLHF. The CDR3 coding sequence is TGTGCCAGCAGCTCCCAGGGGGATTCACCCCTCCACTTT.